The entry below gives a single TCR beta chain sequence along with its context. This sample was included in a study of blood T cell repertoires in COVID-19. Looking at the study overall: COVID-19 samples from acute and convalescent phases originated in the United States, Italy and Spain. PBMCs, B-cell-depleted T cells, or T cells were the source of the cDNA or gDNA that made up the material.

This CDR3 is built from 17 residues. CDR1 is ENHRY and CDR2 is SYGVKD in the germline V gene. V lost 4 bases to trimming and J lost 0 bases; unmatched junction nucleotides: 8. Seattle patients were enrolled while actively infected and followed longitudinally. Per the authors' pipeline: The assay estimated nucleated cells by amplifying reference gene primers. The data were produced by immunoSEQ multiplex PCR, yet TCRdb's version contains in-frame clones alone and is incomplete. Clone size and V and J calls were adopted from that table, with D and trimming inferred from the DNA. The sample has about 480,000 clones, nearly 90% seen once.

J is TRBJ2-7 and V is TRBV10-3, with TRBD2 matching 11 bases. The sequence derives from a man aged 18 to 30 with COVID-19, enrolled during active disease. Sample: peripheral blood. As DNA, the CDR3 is TGTGCCATCAGTGGCGGGACTAGCGGACCGAGCTCCTACGAGCAGTACTTC. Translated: CAISGGTSGPSSYEQYF.